This T cell receptor beta chain derives from a study of blood T cell repertoires in COVID-19. At the level of the study: In each case, the material was cDNA or gDNA derived from T cells, B-cell-depleted T cells, or PBMCs.

In the source study's methods: Amplification of reference gene primers provided the estimated nucleated cell counts. Libraries were prepared by immunoSEQ multiplex PCR; TCRdb keeps only in-frame clonotypes and omits some of them. That table gives V, J and clone size, and the DNA gave D and trimming. The sample shows 140,000 to 150,000 clones, about 85% of them seen only once. The CDR3 is 12 amino acids. Trimming removed 1 base from V and 8 bases from J, with 9 bases in between. This clonotype was sampled from a human donor with acute or convalescent COVID-19. The donor label of this sample is uncertain. The specimen sequenced was peripheral blood. This chain joins TRBV12-3 or TRBV12-4 and TRBJ2-7; D perhaps matches TRBD1 (6 bases). CDR3 sequence reads: CASSLEGVQQYF. CDR3 DNA sequence: TGTGCCAGCAGTTTAGAGGGGGTGCAGCAGTACTTC.